Listed below are T cell receptor beta chains from one sample, sequenced in a study of blood T cells in healthy people across ages. TCRdb re-called the 5' RACE reads with MiXCR, one entry per CDR3 protein. Found here are some 1.1 million distinct CDR3 sequences, 35% to 45% of them singletons; the top ten hold around 12%. Material for sequencing was blood. The receptors derive from a man in his late teens or twenties in good health. Both conserved end residues are part of each CDR3. The order of the fields is CDR3 DNA, CDR3 protein, J gene, V gene, D gene, CDR3 length, clone size. A D gene is named only where the DNA matches it firmly. For some rows the clone size is stated as once, few or many, or as a class when expanded; others skip it.

CDR3 DNA: TGTGCCAGCAGTCATGGGTCCGCTTCCTATGGCTACACCTTC
CDR3 protein: CASSHGSASYGYTF
J gene: TRBJ1-2
V gene: TRBV12-3/TRBV12-4
D gene: -
CDR3 length: 14
clone size: many

CDR3 DNA: TGTGCCAGCAGCTTCGGGGCTGGGTTCGCAGATACGCAGTATTTT
CDR3 protein: CASSFGAGFADTQYF
J gene: TRBJ2-3
V gene: TRBV7-9
D gene: -
CDR3 length: 15
clone size: -

CDR3 DNA: TGTGCCAGCAGTCCAGGGGGCGCCTATGGCTACACCTTC
CDR3 protein: CASSPGGAYGYTF
J gene: TRBJ1-2
V gene: TRBV12-3/TRBV12-4
D gene: TRBD1
CDR3 length: 13
clone size: many

CDR3 DNA: TGTGCCAGCGGGCGCAGGCTTAATGAAAAACTGTTTTTT
CDR3 protein: CASGRRLNEKLFF
J gene: TRBJ1-4
V gene: TRBV7-2
D gene: -
CDR3 length: 13
clone size: few

CDR3 DNA: TGTGCCAGCAGAGCTCACAGGGTTGAGACCCAGTACTTC
CDR3 protein: CASRAHRVETQYF
J gene: TRBJ2-5
V gene: TRBV28
D gene: -
CDR3 length: 13
clone size: -

CDR3 DNA: TGCGCCAGCAGCCAAGGGTTCGGGGGATTTGGGCACAATGAGCAGTTCTTC
CDR3 protein: CASSQGFGGFGHNEQFF
J gene: TRBJ2-1
V gene: TRBV4-3
D gene: -
CDR3 length: 17
clone size: -

CDR3 DNA: TGCGCCAGCAGGGGGGGGCCGTTCAGCTCCTACAATGAGCAGTTCTTC
CDR3 protein: CASRGGPFSSYNEQFF
J gene: TRBJ2-1
V gene: TRBV4-1
D gene: -
CDR3 length: 16
clone size: -

CDR3 DNA: TGTGCCAGCAGCTTAGAAAGCGGGGCAATCTATGAGCAGTTCTTC
CDR3 protein: CASSLESGAIYEQFF
J gene: TRBJ2-1
V gene: TRBV11-2
D gene: TRBD2
CDR3 length: 15
clone size: few

CDR3 DNA: TGTGCCAGCAGTGAAAGATACGGGGACTATGGCTACACCTTC
CDR3 protein: CASSERYGDYGYTF
J gene: TRBJ1-2
V gene: TRBV6-1
D gene: -
CDR3 length: 14
clone size: few

CDR3 DNA: TGTGCCAGCAGTTTATACCAGCCCATTAAAGACTATGGCTACACCTTC
CDR3 protein: CASSLYQPIKDYGYTF
J gene: TRBJ1-2
V gene: TRBV12-3/TRBV12-4
D gene: -
CDR3 length: 16
clone size: -